The entry below describes one T cell receptor beta chain. The sample belongs to a study of cytomegalovirus exposure and HLA in healthy donors. The PCR made use of 60 Vbeta and 13 Jbeta primers. The assay was immunoSEQ multiplex PCR, and TCRdb's table has in-frame clones only and misses some. Among 100,000 to 150,000 clones, about 85% were seen once, and the ten largest hold about 1.5%. This receptor was taken from a boy between 10 and 17 years old in good health and CMV-seronegative. The sample was PBMCs.

As DNA, the CDR3 is TGTGCCAGCAGTCAGGACTGGGAAGAGCAGTTCTTC. Translated: CASSQDWEEQFF. This chain joins TRBV7-9 and TRBJ2-1; the D gene is possibly TRBD2 (5 bases). The length of the CDR3 is 12 residues. The ends were cut back, 6 bases at V and 10 bases at J, with 13 bases in the middle. The germline gives CDR1 SEHNR, CDR2 FQNEAQ (reference sequence).